One and the same sample provided the 32 T cell receptor beta chains below, sequenced in a study of CD8+CD57+ T cells in acquired aplastic anemia. Using genomic DNA as the template, TCR beta VDJ and CDR3 profiling was carried out. TCRdb redid the calling of the reads with MiXCR, one entry per CDR3 protein. Counted here are 100,000 to 150,000 distinct CDR3 sequences, 30% to 45% occurring once; the ten biggest clones make up over 2%. All patients picked for sequencing had shown, by flow cytometry, an expansion of CD8+CD57+ cells. Material for sequencing was sorted CD4+, CD8+, or CD8+CD57+ T cells (not recorded which) from PBMCs. All receptors derive from a human donor with aplastic anemia.

The J gene is TRBJ1-2, the V gene TRBV25-1, with D unclear. The CDR3 has 12 amino acids. V lost 2 bases and J 5 bases, leaving 6 bases between the germline ends. Germline CDR1 is MGHDK and CDR2 is SYGVNS. CDR3 nucleotide sequence: TGTGCCAGCAGTGAAGCCAAATATGGCTACACCTTC. Translated, it gives CASSEAKYGYTF.

This clonotype was recorded many times. This chain joins TRBV9 and TRBJ2-1; TRBD2 matches at 7 bases. In germline, CDR1 is SGDLS, CDR2 YYNGEE. J was trimmed by 5 bases and V by 0 bases; bases with no gene match: 5. CDR3 length: 15 residues. The CDR3 loop reads CASSVDGGVHNEQFF. In DNA, the CDR3 is TGTGCCAGCAGCGTAGATGGGGGGGTCCACAATGAGCAGTTCTTC.

This clonotype was recorded many times. The chain has TRBV15 and TRBJ1-1; D uncertain. CDR1 LNHNV and CDR2 YYDKDF come from the germline V gene (reference sequence). This CDR3 contains 17 residues. Deletions cut 1 base from V and 3 bases from J, with 18 bases between. Written as DNA, the CDR3 is TGTGCCACCAGCAGAGGAGCCCACTGGGGTGAGGACACTGAAGCTTTCTTT. Protein sequence: CATSRGAHWGEDTEAFF.

In DNA, the CDR3 is TGTGCCAGCAGCCAACGCACAGATACGCAGTATTTT. It is translated as CASSQRTDTQYF. The chain has TRBV3-1 and TRBJ2-3; D remains ambiguous. Germline assignment: CDR1 LGHDT and CDR2 YNNKEL (reference sequence). This CDR3 contains 12 residues. The V and J ends lost 2 bases and 1 base respectively, with 1 base between them.

This clonotype was counted ten times or more. This sequence may be a read error, since a much larger clone differs from it by one base. The V call is TRBV2, the J call TRBJ1-6; no clear D. With 6 bases removed from V and 7 bases from J, the gap between germline ends came to 13 bases. Germline V lookup: CDR1 SNHLY, CDR2 FYNNEI. The CDR3 totals 14 residues. CDR3 region: CASRDGTPNSPLHF. The CDR3 region has the DNA TGTGCCAGCAGGGACGGAACCCCCAATTCACCCCTCCACTTT.

This clonotype showed up many times. This chain links TRBV20-1 with TRBJ2-2; D unresolved. Germline V gives CDR1 DFQATT, CDR2 SNEGSKA (reference sequence). Deletions cut 3 bases from V and 4 bases from J, with 12 bases between. The CDR3 runs to 14 residues. CDR3: CSASGRHGTGELFF. The CDR3 DNA reads TGCAGTGCTAGCGGTAGACACGGCACCGGGGAGCTGTTTTTT.

This clonotype was detected once. This chain uses TRBV29-1 with TRBJ1-1; 10 nucleotides match TRBD1. Germline V gene lookup returns CDR1 SQVTM and CDR2 ANQGSEA. V lost 5 bases, J lost 13 bases, and 10 bases stayed unmatched. There are 12 residues in the CDR3. This chain's CDR3 is CSVMTSGTGVFF. The CDR3 nucleotides read TGCAGCGTTATGACTAGCGGGACAGGGGTTTTCTTT. Together with reference TRBV29-1 and TRBJ1-1, the CDR3 gives the full variable domain: SAVISQKPSRDICQRGTSLTIQCQVDSQVTMMFWYRQQPGQSLTLIATANQGSEATYESGFVIDKFPISRPNLTFSTLTVSNMSPEDSSIYLCSVMTSGTGVFFGQGTRLTVV.

There are many counts of this clonotype. The chain recombines TRBV19 with TRBJ1-1; 8 bases are a match to TRBD1. Germline V lookup: CDR1 LNHDA, CDR2 SQIVND (reference sequence). The length of the CDR3 is 15 residues. V was pared by 4 bases and J by 1 base, with 5 bases of the junction left unmatched. Here the CDR3 DNA reads TGTGCCAGTAGTAGCGACAGGGGTCAGAACACTGAAGCTTTCTTT. Translating it yields CASSSDRGQNTEAFF.

At least ten counts were recorded for this clonotype. The chain couples TRBV7-2 to TRBJ2-7; D ambiguous. V dropped 3 bases and J dropped 4 bases, with 13 bases sitting between them. Germline-derived CDR1 and CDR2 are SGHTA and FQGNSA. This CDR3 has 14 residues. The CDR3 sequence is CASSLYREFYEQYF. For the CDR3, the DNA is TGTGCCAGCAGCTTGTATAGAGAATTTTACGAGCAGTACTTC.

The chain couples TRBV7-9 to TRBJ1-2; 8 bases agree with TRBD1. The V gene's germline CDR1 is SEHNR and CDR2 FQNEAQ (reference sequence). The CDR3 contains 13 residues. With 5 bases clipped from V and 6 bases from J, the junction kept 5 bases outside the gene matches. CDR3 residues: CASSLGQGHGYTF. DNA for the CDR3: TGTGCCAGCAGCCTAGGACAGGGCCATGGCTACACCTTC.

This clonotype showed up many times. The V and J genes are TRBV7-2 and TRBJ1-6; 7 bases fit TRBD1. Germline-derived CDR1 and CDR2 are SGHTA and FQGNSA. Germline trimming cut 5 bases from V and 9 bases from J; bases unmatched to any gene: 10. This CDR3 contains 15 residues. CDR3 amino acids: CASSRDGRGASPLHF. The CDR3 coding sequence is TGTGCCAGCAGCCGCGATGGCAGGGGGGCTTCACCCCTCCACTTT. The variable domain in full, with the rest retrieved from reference TRBV7-2 and TRBJ1-6, is GAGVSQSPSNKVTEKGKDVELRCDPISGHTALYWYRQSLGQGLEFLIYFQGNSAPDKSGLPSDRFSAERTGGSVSTLTIQRTQQEDSAVYLCASSRDGRGASPLHFGNGTRLTVT.

The chain is built from TRBV9 and TRBJ1-2; perhaps TRBD1 as D (6 bases). The CDR3 consists of 13 residues. Between the trimmed V and J ends, which lost 4 bases and 7 bases, there was a span of 14 bases. In germline, CDR1 is SGDLS, CDR2 YYNGEE. DNA for the CDR3: TGTGCCAGCAGCACCCGACAGGAGAGTGGCTACACCTTC. Translation gives CASSTRQESGYTF.

This clonotype showed up just a few times. CDR3 DNA sequence: TGTGCCAGCAGTTTAAGGGGCTGGGGGAGCGGGGGCTACGAGCAGTACTTC. It translates to CASSLRGWGSGGYEQYF. The chain combines TRBV28 with TRBJ2-7; TRBD2 aligns across 8 bases. V dropped 2 bases and J dropped 3; count of bases not matched to a gene: 12. Germline V lookup: CDR1 MDHEN, CDR2 SYDVKM. The length of the CDR3 is 17 residues.

This clonotype was counted at least ten times. The chain carries TRBV6-1 and TRBJ1-1, with 8 bases aligning to TRBD1. The CDR3 loop spans 14 amino acids. The germline gives CDR1 MNHNS, CDR2 SASEGT. With 7 bases clipped from V and 6 bases from J, the junction kept 10 bases outside the gene matches. The chain's CDR3 is CASNDRGGPPEAFF. CDR3 nucleotides: TGTGCCAGCAACGACAGGGGAGGCCCACCTGAAGCTTTCTTT.

The V call is TRBV12-3 or TRBV12-4, the J call TRBJ2-2; 9 bases are shared with TRBD2. With 8 bases clipped from V and 6 bases from J, the junction kept 13 bases outside the gene matches. The CDR3 sequence is 16 residues long. This CDR3 is CASRTSVNWRSGELFF. The CDR3 nucleotides read TGTGCCAGCCGGACTAGCGTGAATTGGAGGTCCGGGGAGCTGTTTTTT.

The chain uses TRBV15 and TRBJ1-4; D is ambiguous. This CDR3 spans 14 amino acids. The germline gives CDR1 LNHNV, CDR2 YYDKDF (reference sequence). The V gene lost 8 bases and the J gene lost 0 bases, with 10 bases spanning the gap. CDR3 nucleotide sequence: TGTGCCACCCTCTCGACCCCAACTAATGAAAAACTGTTTTTT. Protein sequence: CATLSTPTNEKLFF.

There are many counts of this clonotype. The rearrangement uses TRBV5-4 and TRBJ2-7; tentative D call: TRBD1 (6 bases). V was cut by 0 bases and J by 0 bases, with 10 bases left in between. This CDR3 comprises 15 residues. Germline V gene sequence: CDR1 SGHNT, CDR2 YYREEE (reference sequence). Here the CDR3 DNA reads TGTGCCAGCAGCTTGGACCTACAGGGCTCCTACGAGCAGTACTTC. Encoded protein: CASSLDLQGSYEQYF.

This clonotype has at least ten counts. The J gene is TRBJ2-2, the V gene TRBV11-1; D is perhaps TRBD1 (5 bases). In germline, CDR1 is SGHAT, CDR2 FQDESV (reference sequence). Trimming removed 2 bases from V and 6 bases from J, with 10 bases in between. The CDR3 covers 14 residues. The CDR3 loop reads CASSLYRSAGELFF. The CDR3, as DNA: TGTGCCAGCAGCTTATACAGGAGTGCCGGGGAGCTGTTTTTT.

Many counts were recorded for this clonotype. This chain uses TRBV7-2 with TRBJ1-2; D may be TRBD1 (6 bases). The CDR3 spans 14 residues. Trimming took off 5 bases at V and 7 bases at J, with 17 bases between the two ends. Germline CDR1 is SGHTA and CDR2 is FQGNSA. The CDR3 protein is CASSLQGRISGYTF. DNA for the CDR3: TGTGCCAGCAGCCTACAGGGAAGGATATCTGGCTACACCTTC. The full variable domain, with the rest looked up from reference TRBV7-2 and TRBJ1-2, is GAGVSQSPSNKVTEKGKDVELRCDPISGHTALYWYRQSLGQGLEFLIYFQGNSAPDKSGLPSDRFSAERTGGSVSTLTIQRTQQEDSAVYLCASSLQGRISGYTFGSGTRLTVV.

This clonotype showed up many times. This rearrangement joins TRBV3-1 to TRBJ2-7; TRBD1 agrees at 7 bases. The ends lost 1 base at V and 3 bases at J; junction bases unmatched: 6. The V gene's germline CDR1 is LGHDT and CDR2 YNNKEL (reference sequence). This CDR3 is built from 15 residues. In nucleotides, the CDR3 is TGTGCCAGCAGCCAAGGACAGGGTATGGGCTACGAGCAGTACTTC. Translation gives CASSQGQGMGYEQYF.

The CDR3 loop reads CAGGRTGNEQFF. CDR3 nucleotide sequence: TGTGCCGGGGGGCGGACTGGGAATGAGCAGTTCTTC. The chain combines TRBV15 with TRBJ2-1, with D possibly being TRBD1 or TRBD2 (6 bases each). Per the germline V gene, CDR1 is LNHNV and CDR2 is YYDKDF (reference sequence). The V gene lost 11 bases and the J gene lost 7 bases, with 15 bases spanning the gap. This CDR3 spans 12 amino acids.

This clonotype was counted many times. The chain employs TRBV19 and TRBJ1-4, with TRBD1 identical over 9 bases. The CDR3 extends over 15 amino acids. The germline gives CDR1 LNHDA, CDR2 SQIVND (reference sequence). J was trimmed by 8 bases and V by 5 bases; bases with no gene match: 9. CDR3 region: CASSPQTGGYEKLFF. The CDR3 region has the DNA TGTGCCAGTAGTCCTCAGACAGGGGGGTACGAAAAACTGTTTTTT.

This clonotype was seen a handful of times. The chain links TRBV25-1 to TRBJ1-2; TRBD1 matches at 8 bases. The ends lost 2 bases at V and 5 bases at J; junction bases unmatched: 7. The CDR3 sequence is 15 residues long. Germline V gene data show CDR1 as MGHDK and CDR2 as SYGVNS. The CDR3 DNA sequence: TGTGCCAGCAGTGAAGATAAAACAGGGGGGTATGGCTACACCTTC. It translates to CASSEDKTGGYGYTF.

The chain couples TRBV7-4 to TRBJ2-5, with 8 positions matching TRBD2. CDR1 and CDR2 (germline): SGHVT, SQSDAQ. This CDR3 contains 15 residues. V was clipped by 5 bases and J by 5 bases; unmatched bases: 10. The DNA for the CDR3 is TGTGCCAGCAGCCCCGGGGTAGCGGGGACGGAGACCCAGTACTTC. Protein: CASSPGVAGTETQYF.

With respect to this clonotype: It may be a read error: a sequence one base away is much more abundant. The V gene is TRBV5-1, the J gene TRBJ2-5; TRBD1 or TRBD2 may be the D gene (5 bases each). From germline, CDR1 is SGHRS and CDR2 YFSETQ. The CDR3 sequence is 17 residues long. The CDR3 sequence: CASSGIIRGALGETRYF. DNA of the CDR3: TGCGCCAGCAGCGGTATAATACGGGGCGCCCTTGGTGAGACCCGGTACTTC.

There are many counts of this clonotype. The CDR3 DNA reads TGCAGTGCCCTACTAGCGGGGGGGCCCGGCACCGGGGAGCTGTTTTTT. Its protein product is CSALLAGGPGTGELFF. The J gene is TRBJ2-2, the V gene TRBV20-1, with TRBD2 identical over 13 bases. Looked up from germline, CDR1 is DFQATT and CDR2 is SNEGSKA (reference sequence). This CDR3 has 16 residues. Trimming at V came to 6 bases and at J to 4 bases, leaving 8 bases not matched to a gene.

In its sample, this clonotype was seen a few times. The rearrangement joins TRBV4-2 to TRBJ2-3, with 16 bases aligning to TRBD2. The CDR3 consists of 18 residues. The V and J ends lost 4 bases and 3 bases, in that order; junction bases with no gene match: 7. CDR1 LGHNA and CDR2 YNFKEQ come from the germline V gene. CDR3 sequence reads: CASSPGTSGGVWTDTQYF. In DNA, the CDR3 is TGTGCCAGCAGCCCGGGGACTAGCGGGGGGGTTTGGACAGATACGCAGTATTTT.

This clonotype showed up many times. The rearrangement links TRBV5-5 to TRBJ2-7, with D uncertain. The CDR3 loop spans 15 amino acids. With 4 bases removed from V and 6 bases from J, the gap between germline ends came to 20 bases. The germline V gene has CDR1 SGHKS and CDR2 YYEKEE (reference sequence). This chain's CDR3 is CASSDDTLRKVEQYF. The CDR3 bases are TGTGCCAGCAGCGACGACACCCTAAGAAAGGTCGAGCAGTACTTC. Complete variable domain (other parts from reference TRBV5-5 and TRBJ2-7): DAGVTQSPTHLIKTRGQQVTLRCSPISGHKSVSWYQQVLGQGPQFIFQYYEKEERGRGNFPDRFSARQFPNYSSELNVNALLLGDSALYLCASSDDTLRKVEQYFGPGTRLTVT.

Turning to this clonotype: A read error may produce the germline difference seen at one junction end. This chain uses TRBV10-3 with TRBJ2-6; tentatively, D is TRBD1 or TRBD2 (5 bases each). The CDR3 has 17 residues. The V gene's germline CDR1 is ENHRY and CDR2 SYGVKD. CDR3 region: CAISDVLEYSGGNVLTF. In DNA, the CDR3 is TGTGCCATCAGTGATGTGCTAGAATATTCTGGGGGCAACGTCCTGACTTTC.

Concerning this clonotype: Compared with germline, one end of the junction differs, possibly owing to a read error. The genes are TRBV29-1 and TRBJ2-1; D is uncertain. Germline assignment: CDR1 SQVTM and CDR2 ANQGSEA. The CDR3 sequence is 12 residues long. CDR3 loop: CSVGRTYNEQSF. The CDR3 DNA follows: TGCAGCGTTGGGAGAACCTACAATGAGCAGTCCTTC.

The chain carries TRBV2 and TRBJ2-7; maybe TRBD2 (5 bases). The CDR3 is made up of 13 amino acids. The germline gives CDR1 SNHLY, CDR2 FYNNEI. V shed 6 bases and J shed 6 bases, with 15 bases lying between them. Here the CDR3 DNA reads TGTGCCAGCAGCTTAGGTCGGGATCTCGAGCAGTACTTC. Residues: CASSLGRDLEQYF.

This clonotype was seen a few times. The chain uses TRBV3-1 and TRBJ2-7; TRBD2 aligns across 9 bases. Germline V lookup: CDR1 LGHDT, CDR2 YNNKEL (reference sequence). The CDR3 sequence is 14 residues long. V dropped 3 bases and J dropped 4; count of bases not matched to a gene: 4. CDR3 in amino acids: CASSQGLARYEQYV. CDR3 nucleotides: TGTGCCAGCAGCCAGGGACTAGCAAGATACGAGCAGTACGTC.